The next 24 T cell receptor beta chains were all read from a single sample in a study of shared T cell receptors in the human thymus (dated by TCRdb to the early 2020s). Libraries came from the immunoSEQ multiplex PCR assay. TCRdb mirrors the immuneACCESS table, restricted to in-frame sequences. Some clones are absent from its copies; in checked studies, under half trace to an unresolved V gene, and the reason for the others is unknown. Within this sample are some 700,000 clones, with 80% to 90% of them counted one time only. The ten largest clonotypes hold 0.0095% to 0.011% of the sample. The data also belong to a second study, concerning human thymus T cells.

Sequencing was done on a sample of thymocytes. The receptor source for this set is a girl less than two years old with a congenital heart defect. Donor details come from another sample of the same person, matched by shared clones.

V usage is TRBV2 and J usage is TRBJ1-3; 7 nucleotides agree with TRBD1. Germline lookup yields CDR1 SNHLY and CDR2 FYNNEI. The J segment lost 0 bases and the V segment lost 10 bases, leaving 9 bases of the junction unmatched. The CDR3 has 15 residues. CDR3 loop: CATTRGRRSGNTIYF. Written as DNA, the CDR3 is TGTGCCACCACGAGGGGGCGGCGCTCTGGAAACACCATATATTTT.

The chain combines TRBV9 with TRBJ1-1, with a weak D call TRBD1 (5 bases). The germline V and J ends were trimmed by 4 bases and 11 bases, with 15 bases remaining between them. The CDR3 totals 12 residues. Germline CDR1 SGDLS, CDR2 YYNGEE. The CDR3 bases are TGTGCCAGCAGCCAACGGCCAGGGCTGGCTTTCTTT. It is translated as CASSQRPGLAFF.

The chain couples TRBV27 to TRBJ1-1; D perhaps matches TRBD1 (6 bases). Germline values: CDR1 MNHEY, CDR2 SMNVEV (reference sequence). Deletions cut 6 bases from V and 11 bases from J, with 22 bases between. The CDR3 extends over 14 amino acids. The CDR3 is CASRNRVSGKVAFF. The CDR3 bases are TGTGCCAGCAGGAACAGGGTGAGTGGGAAAGTGGCTTTCTTT.

The rearrangement links TRBV4-3 to TRBJ1-1; possibly TRBD1 for D (5 bases). Trimming cost V 0 bases and J 3 bases, with 20 bases left between them. The CDR3 sequence is 18 residues long. Germline CDR1 LGHNA, CDR2 YSLEER. CDR3 in DNA: TGCGCCAGCAGCCAAGACGGGGGTCCGGAGGCAACGGACACTGAAGCTTTCTTT. Translation: CASSQDGGPEATDTEAFF.

The chain couples TRBV11-2 to TRBJ1-2; D is uncertain. The CDR3 totals 19 residues. Trimming took off 0 bases at V and 0 bases at J, with 20 bases between the two ends. CDR1 is SGHAT, CDR2 FQNNGV, per germline. This CDR3 is CASSLDKERGWKANYGYTF. CDR3 in DNA: TGTGCCAGCAGCTTAGATAAGGAGCGGGGATGGAAGGCTAACTATGGCTACACCTTC.

This clone has a handful of counts. The chain is built from TRBV5-1 and TRBJ2-2; the match to TRBD2 covers 8 bases. The V gene end was trimmed by 0 bases and the J gene end by 0 bases; junction bases not matched to a gene: 10. This CDR3 is 19 amino acids long. Germline V gene lookup returns CDR1 SGHRS and CDR2 YFSETQ. CDR3 nucleotide sequence: TGCGCCAGCAGCTTGGCCGGGACTAGTCCGTCGGCGAACACCGGGGAGCTGTTTTTT. Translated: CASSLAGTSPSANTGELFF.

V and J are TRBV6-1 and TRBJ1-5, with TRBD1 identical over 10 bases. There are 17 residues in the CDR3. V was clipped by 3 bases and J by 0 bases; unmatched bases: 5. The germline gives CDR1 MNHNS, CDR2 SASEGT. CDR3 nucleotides: TGTGCCAGCAGTGATGGGGACAGGGGTAATAGCAATCAGCCCCAGCATTTT. This codes for CASSDGDRGNSNQPQHF.

V and J are TRBV6-5 and TRBJ1-2, with TRBD1 as a possible D gene (6 bases). The CDR3 has 12 amino acids. The V gene lost 11 bases and the J gene lost 7 bases, with 17 bases spanning the gap. Germline loops: CDR1 MNHEY, CDR2 SVGAGI. The chain's CDR3 is CAAQGGEGGYTF. The CDR3 nucleotides read TGTGCCGCACAGGGCGGAGAGGGTGGCTACACCTTC.

The chain is built from TRBV7-3 and TRBJ1-2; TRBD1 matches 8 bases. After removal of 6 bases from V and 8 bases from J, the junction contained 11 bases not matched to a gene. Germline V lookup: CDR1 SGHTA, CDR2 FQGTGA. This CDR3 is built from 14 residues. The CDR3 sequence is CASRFGTGGDGYTF. CDR3 coding DNA: TGTGCCAGCAGGTTTGGGACAGGAGGAGACGGCTACACCTTC.

V is TRBV13 and J is TRBJ2-2; 8 bases line up with TRBD1. V was clipped by 5 bases and J by 3 bases; unmatched bases: 14. This CDR3 contains 18 residues. Germline lookup yields CDR1 PRHDT and CDR2 FYEKMQ (reference sequence). The DNA for the CDR3 is TGTGCCAGCAGCCAAAAGGCAGGGGGCGCGGGTTACACCGGGGAGCTGTTTTTT. Translated, it gives CASSQKAGGAGYTGELFF.

The rearrangement joins TRBV15 to TRBJ1-4; TRBD1 matches 10 bases. This CDR3 has 19 amino acids. V was clipped by 4 bases and J by 0 bases; unmatched bases: 11. Germline loops: CDR1 LNHNV, CDR2 YYDKDF (reference sequence). The CDR3 protein is CATSTRDRGDIATNEKLFF. The CDR3 nucleotides read TGTGCCACCAGCACCCGGGACAGGGGCGACATAGCAACTAATGAAAAACTGTTTTTT.

V and J are TRBV29-1 and TRBJ1-1, with D hard to call. The V gene's germline CDR1 is SQVTM and CDR2 ANQGSEA. V was cut by 6 bases and J by 1 base, with 12 bases left in between. This CDR3 region has 13 residues. The CDR3 DNA reads as TGCAGCGTGATCTGGGAGTCGAACACTGAAGCTTTCTTT. Its translation: CSVIWESNTEAFF.

CDR3 residues: CASSPTEGGENTIYF. CDR3 sequence (DNA): TGCGCCAGCAGCCCCACCGAGGGAGGGGAAAACACCATATATTTT. The V gene is TRBV4-1, the J gene TRBJ1-3, with D perhaps matching TRBD1 (5 bases). This CDR3 comprises 15 residues. Trimming removed 4 bases from V and 6 bases from J, with 16 bases in between. The germline gives CDR1 MGHRA, CDR2 YSYEKL.

The rearrangement joins TRBV6-1 to TRBJ1-2; perhaps TRBD1 as D (5 bases). V lost 2 bases, J lost 4 bases, and 23 bases lay in between. Germline V gene lookup returns CDR1 MNHNS and CDR2 SASEGT. The CDR3 is 18 residues long. The CDR3: CASSEHFLLGAPFYGYTF. CDR3 bases: TGTGCCAGCAGTGAACACTTCCTTTTAGGGGCCCCCTTCTATGGCTACACCTTC.

The rearrangement uses TRBV10-3 and TRBJ2-2; 7 bases are a match to TRBD1. Trimming removed 3 bases from V and 0 bases from J; junction bases left unmatched: 7. Germline V gene lookup returns CDR1 ENHRY and CDR2 SYGVKD. CDR3 length: 17 residues. The DNA of the CDR3 is TGTGCCATCAGTGAAAACCCGGGACAGCCGAACACCGGGGAGCTGTTTTTT. Its protein product is CAISENPGQPNTGELFF.

The V and J genes are TRBV9 and TRBJ1-2; D gene ambiguous. The germline V and J ends were trimmed by 0 bases and 8 bases, with 14 bases remaining between them. The CDR3 has 14 amino acids. Per germline, CDR1 SGDLS and CDR2 YYNGEE. CDR3 in amino acids: CASSVDGKPRGYTF. CDR3 bases: TGTGCCAGCAGCGTAGACGGTAAGCCGCGAGGCTACACCTTC. The complete variable domain, with remaining parts taken from reference TRBV9 and TRBJ1-2, reads DSGVTQTPKHLITATGQRVTLRCSPRSGDLSVYWYQQSLDQGLQFLIQYYNGEERAKGNILERFSAQQFPDLHSELNLSSLELGDSALYFCASSVDGKPRGYTFGSGTRLTVV.

The genes are TRBV5-1 and TRBJ1-2; D is possibly TRBD1 (5 bases). Germline loops: CDR1 SGHRS, CDR2 YFSETQ. Deletions cut 2 bases from V and 2 bases from J, with 16 bases between. The CDR3 runs to 16 residues. CDR3 in amino acids: CASSLLLGQGNYGYTF. The CDR3 nucleotides read TGCGCCAGCAGCTTACTTCTCGGGCAGGGAAACTATGGCTACACCTTC.

V is TRBV7-9 and J is TRBJ1-4; TRBD1 matches 7 bases. Germline-derived CDR1 and CDR2 are SEHNR and FQNEAQ (reference sequence). After removal of 1 base from V and 8 bases from J, the junction contained 13 bases not matched to a gene. This CDR3 has 17 amino acids. CDR3 sequence (DNA): TGTGCCAGCAGCTTAGTTGTTTGGGTCTCAGGGGGAGAAAAACTGTTTTTT. Protein sequence: CASSLVVWVSGGEKLFF.

The genes are TRBV5-1 and TRBJ1-2, with a weak D call TRBD1 (6 bases). The germline V gene has CDR1 SGHRS and CDR2 YFSETQ. V was pared by 0 bases and J by 5 bases, with 20 bases between. The CDR3 sequence is 17 residues long. The CDR3, as DNA: TGCGCCAGCAGCTTGGAAACAGGGAGCCGACCTCTGTATGGCTACACCTTC. This translates into CASSLETGSRPLYGYTF.

This rearrangement joins TRBV19 to TRBJ1-2; tentative D call: TRBD1 (5 bases). CDR3 length: 15 residues. Trimming stripped 6 bases from V and 7 bases from J, with 21 bases between. Germline V gene sequence: CDR1 LNHDA, CDR2 SQIVND (reference sequence). The CDR3 here is CASRPLPGRGSGYTF. In DNA, the CDR3 is TGTGCCAGTAGGCCTTTGCCAGGGCGTGGTAGTGGCTACACCTTC.

V gene TRBV4-2 combines with J gene TRBJ1-2, with 11 nucleotides matching TRBD1. Unmatched junction bases numbered 0, after V lost 3 bases and J lost 6 bases. CDR3 size: 13 residues. Germline V gene data show CDR1 as LGHNA and CDR2 as YNFKEQ. The CDR3 loop is CASSQGQGDGYTF. DNA of the CDR3: TGTGCCAGCAGCCAGGGACAGGGGGATGGCTACACCTTC.

The chain recombines TRBV27 with TRBJ1-6, with no clear D. CDR3 length equals 13 residues. CDR1 is MNHEY, CDR2 SMNVEV, per germline (reference sequence). V lost 2 bases and J 8 bases, leaving 7 bases between the germline ends. The CDR3 DNA reads TGTGCCAGCAGTTTAGGACTGGATTCACCCCTCCACTTT. Protein sequence: CASSLGLDSPLHF.

V gene TRBV5-5 combines with J gene TRBJ1-2; 11 bases line up with TRBD1. The junction had 9 bases not matched to a gene; V was cut back by 0 bases and J by 8 bases. The CDR3 is 16 residues long. Germline values: CDR1 SGHKS, CDR2 YYEKEE (reference sequence). CDR3 region: CASSLGRDRGIEGYTF. CDR3 bases: TGTGCCAGCAGCTTGGGCCGGGACAGGGGGATAGAGGGCTACACCTTC.

This chain joins TRBV5-4 and TRBJ1-2; 9 bases are a match to TRBD1. Losses at the gene ends were 3 bases for V and 7 bases for J; bases not matched to a gene: 10. Germline V gene sequence: CDR1 SGHNT, CDR2 YYREEE (reference sequence). CDR3 length equals 15 residues. The CDR3 region has the DNA TGTGCCAGCAGCTCAGGAACAGGGGGCGCCGCTGGCTACACCTTC. The encoded protein is CASSSGTGGAAGYTF.